The 20 T cell receptor beta chains listed next were all sequenced from one sample in a study of blood T cell repertoires in COVID-19. Assay used: immunoSEQ multiplex PCR; TCRdb lists only in-frame clones, some missing. The table shows approximately 25,000 clones, with over 55% occurring only once. What was sequenced was peripheral blood. The receptor source for this set is a woman older than 75 with acute or convalescent COVID-19.

There are a few counts of this clone. CDR3 residues: CASSLDTGLYEQYF. For the CDR3, the DNA is TGCGCCAGCAGCCTCGATACAGGGTTGTACGAGCAGTACTTC. The rearrangement uses TRBV5-1 and TRBJ2-7, with a weak D call TRBD1 (6 bases). The CDR3 runs to 14 residues. Germline CDR1 is SGHRS and CDR2 is YFSETQ. Trimming stripped 4 bases from V and 4 bases from J, with 15 bases between. Full variable domain (missing parts from reference TRBV5-1 and TRBJ2-7): KAGVTQTPRYLIKTRGQQVTLSCSPISGHRSVSWYQQTPGQGLQFLFEYFSETQRNKGNFPGRFSGRQFSNSRSEMNVSTLELGDSALYLCASSLDTGLYEQYFGPGTRLTVT.

The chain employs TRBV3-1 (or the pseudogene TRBV3-2) and TRBJ2-7; no clear D. Germline-derived CDR1 and CDR2 are LGHDT and YNNKEL (reference sequence). The CDR3 spans 14 residues. The V and J ends lost 4 bases and 1 base respectively, with 11 bases between them. The chain's CDR3 is CASSPGRISYEQYF. Here the CDR3 DNA reads TGTGCCAGCAGCCCAGGCCGGATTTCCTACGAGCAGTACTTC.

The rearrangement uses TRBV2 and TRBJ2-3; 14 bases agree with TRBD2. Germline loops: CDR1 SNHLY, CDR2 FYNNEI. The CDR3 consists of 15 residues. J lost 6 bases, V lost 7 bases, and 6 bases had no gene match. The CDR3 spells CASIAGTSGSDTQYF. CDR3 nucleotide sequence: TGTGCCAGCATTGCCGGGACTAGCGGGAGTGATACGCAGTATTTT.

The V gene is TRBV2, the J gene TRBJ2-2; TRBD2 aligns across 8 bases. The ends lost 6 bases at V and 3 bases at J; junction bases unmatched: 9. This CDR3 region has 16 residues. Germline assignment: CDR1 SNHLY and CDR2 FYNNEI. The CDR3 loop reads CASSLFGRGDTGELFF. CDR3 nucleotides: TGTGCCAGCAGCCTTTTCGGGAGGGGTGACACCGGGGAGCTGTTTTTT.

The chain combines TRBV29-1 with TRBJ1-3; the match to TRBD1 covers 8 bases. The V segment lost 0 bases and the J segment 2 bases; nucleotides outside the gene matches: 3. The CDR3 sequence is 15 residues long. The germline gives CDR1 SQVTM, CDR2 ANQGSEA. The CDR3 sequence is CSVEEADRAGNTIYF. The CDR3 DNA reads TGCAGCGTTGAAGAGGCGGACAGGGCTGGAAACACCATATATTTT.

The chain links TRBV30 to TRBJ1-1; a possible D gene is TRBD1 (5 bases). The CDR3 extends over 14 amino acids. The ends were cut back, 1 base at V and 2 bases at J, with 11 bases in the middle. In germline, CDR1 is GTSNPN, CDR2 SVGIG (reference sequence). The CDR3 region is CAWSEGLTNTEAFF. The CDR3 coding sequence is TGTGCCTGGAGTGAGGGACTTACCAACACTGAAGCTTTCTTT.

The rearrangement joins TRBV6-6 to TRBJ2-5; D is possibly TRBD2 (6 bases). Germline V gene lookup returns CDR1 MNHNY and CDR2 SVGAGI (reference sequence). Trimming pared 5 bases from V and 3 bases from J, leaving 13 bases between. CDR3 length: 14 amino acids. CDR3 bases: TGTGCCAGCAGTAACGAGGGAGGTGAAGAGACCCAGTACTTC. Translated: CASSNEGGEETQYF.

The chain carries TRBV5-1 and TRBJ1-3; 8 nucleotides match TRBD1. The CDR3 consists of 15 residues. The germline V gene encodes CDR1 SGHRS and CDR2 YFSETQ. The trim removed 4 bases at V and 6 bases at J, leaving 9 bases unmatched. The CDR3 region is CASSQGQATINTIYF. DNA for the CDR3: TGCGCCAGCAGCCAGGGACAGGCCACTATAAACACCATATATTTT.

V and J are TRBV2 and TRBJ2-1; 7 bases align to TRBD1. The CDR3 covers 14 residues. CDR1 and CDR2 (germline): SNHLY, FYNNEI. Trimming removed 7 bases from V and 6 bases from J; junction bases left unmatched: 9. As DNA, the CDR3 is TGTGCCAGCATCGACCGAGGGGGCGGCAATGAGCAGTTCTTC. As protein: CASIDRGGGNEQFF.

The rearrangement joins TRBV6-5 to TRBJ2-5; D is uncertain. The CDR3 has 11 amino acids. Germline V CDR1 and CDR2: MNHEY, SVGAGI. Trimming took 6 bases from V and 5 from J, leaving 7 bases between them. CDR3 DNA: TGTGCCAGCAGGTACCTGGAGACCCAGTACTTC. Its translation is CASRYLETQYF.

This clone was seen just once. The chain recombines TRBV30 with TRBJ1-4, with D possibly TRBD1 on 5 matching bases. This CDR3 has 13 residues. CDR1 GTSNPN and CDR2 SVGIG come from the germline V gene (reference sequence). Between the trimmed V and J ends, which lost 0 bases and 5 bases, there was a span of 7 bases. The CDR3: CAWSVNRNEKLFF. The CDR3 DNA reads as TGTGCCTGGAGTGTAAACAGGAATGAAAAACTGTTTTTT.

The chain joins TRBV9 to TRBJ1-1; D gene unclear. The CDR3 is 15 amino acids. V shed 6 bases and J shed 0 bases, with 15 bases lying between them. Germline assignment: CDR1 SGDLS and CDR2 YYNGEE. CDR3 bases: TGTGCCAGCAACCCTGACGGGTACATGAACACTGAAGCTTTCTTT. It codes for CASNPDGYMNTEAFF.

The chain is built from TRBV7-2 and TRBJ1-2; D uncertain. Trimming cost V 5 bases and J 5 bases, with 18 bases left between them. The CDR3 has 15 amino acids. Germline V gene data show CDR1 as SGHTA and CDR2 as FQGNSA. CDR3 bases: TGTGCCAGCAGCCTTGCCGCGGGGAGATGGTATGGCTACACCTTC. Its translation: CASSLAAGRWYGYTF.

This clone was observed a handful of times. V usage is TRBV12-5 and J usage is TRBJ1-1; D not resolved. The CDR3 sequence is 13 residues long. V gave up 2 bases and J gave up 1 base, with 5 bases separating them. Germline V gene data show CDR1 as LGHNT and CDR2 as FRNRAP. The CDR3 region is CASGLRGNTEAFF. CDR3 coding DNA: TGTGCTAGTGGTTTGCGGGGGAACACTGAAGCTTTCTTT. The full variable domain, completed using reference TRBV12-5 and TRBJ1-1, is DARVTQTPRHKVTEMGQEVTMRCQPILGHNTVFWYRQTMMQGLELLAYFRNRAPLDDSGMPKDRFSAEMPDATLATLKIQPSEPRDSAVYFCASGLRGNTEAFFGQGTRLTVV.

The V gene is TRBV5-1, the J gene TRBJ2-7; weak D call: TRBD1 (6 bases). The CDR3 is 13 amino acids. Between the trimmed V and J ends, which lost 6 bases and 5 bases, there was a span of 15 bases. Germline CDR1 and CDR2: SGHRS and YFSETQ. CDR3 protein: CASTLFDRNEQYF. CDR3 nucleotides: TGCGCCAGCACCTTATTTGACAGGAACGAGCAGTACTTC.

The chain links TRBV19 to TRBJ2-7; a possible D gene is TRBD2 (5 bases). V shed 5 bases and J shed 5 bases, with 22 bases lying between them. CDR3 length: 16 amino acids. The germline V gene has CDR1 LNHDA and CDR2 SQIVND (reference sequence). For the CDR3, the DNA is TGTGCCAGTAGTGGAGGCAGTTACCCAGGCCGGGACGAGCAGTACTTC. Protein sequence: CASSGGSYPGRDEQYF.

The chain uses TRBV12-3 or TRBV12-4 and TRBJ1-6; D possibly corresponds to TRBD1 (5 bases). V gave up 6 bases and J gave up 8 bases, with 11 bases separating them. This CDR3 contains 13 residues. DNA of the CDR3: TGTGCCAGCAGCCCTATCAGGGATTCACCCCTCCACTTT. It translates to CASSPIRDSPLHF.

This clone was observed once. The DNA for the CDR3 is TGTGCCAGCAGCCCCCCCAGCGGGAGTAAGAATGAGCAGTTCTTC. This codes for CASSPPSGSKNEQFF. The V and J genes are TRBV7-9 and TRBJ2-1, with 8 nucleotides matching TRBD2. This CDR3 region has 15 residues. Germline assignment: CDR1 SEHNR and CDR2 FQNEAQ (reference sequence). V trimming: 5 bases; J trimming: 7 bases; junction bases outside the gene matches: 10.

The V call is TRBV7-9, the J call TRBJ2-2; 9 bases fit TRBD2. Germline V CDR1 and CDR2: SEHNR, FQNEAQ (reference sequence). Trimming removed 0 bases from V and 6 bases from J; junction bases left unmatched: 5. CDR3 length equals 16 residues. CDR3 region: CASSLAGTSSPGELFF. The CDR3 nucleotides are TGTGCCAGCAGCTTAGCCGGGACTAGCTCTCCCGGGGAGCTGTTTTTT.

The chain carries TRBV9 and TRBJ2-1; D is perhaps TRBD2 (5 bases). This CDR3 contains 11 residues. The germline CDR1 and CDR2 sequences are SGDLS and YYNGEE. V was trimmed by 4 bases and J by 11 bases, leaving 10 bases between them. CDR3 sequence: CASSPGLKQFF. The CDR3 region has the DNA TGTGCCAGCAGCCCCGGACTGAAGCAGTTCTTC.